Presented here are 30 T cell receptor beta chains from one specimen sequenced in a study of cytomegalovirus exposure and HLA in healthy donors. 13 Jbeta primers and 60 Vbeta primers were used for the PCR. Libraries were prepared by immunoSEQ multiplex PCR; TCRdb keeps only in-frame clonotypes and omits some of them. The data contain roughly 120,000 clones, 80% of them seen just once; the ten biggest clones take up approximately 5%. Sequencing used PBMCs. The source of these receptors is a man under 40 in good health and CMV-seronegative.

The CDR3 DNA is TGCAGTGCTAGGGGGCTTGGCTACACCTTC. It codes for CSARGLGYTF. The chain combines TRBV20-1 with TRBJ1-2; possibly TRBD1 for D (5 bases). CDR1 DFQATT and CDR2 SNEGSKA come from the germline V gene (reference sequence). The CDR3 totals 10 residues. Trimming took off 3 bases at V and 7 bases at J, with 6 bases between the two ends.

V and J are TRBV7-9 and TRBJ2-7, with TRBD1 matching 7 bases. Germline V gene sequence: CDR1 SEHNR, CDR2 FQNEAQ (reference sequence). The ends lost 5 bases at V and 2 bases at J; junction bases unmatched: 12. The CDR3 runs 16 residues. The CDR3 DNA is TGTGCCAGCAGCCCCCTCGCCGGGACAGAGACCTACGAGCAGTACTTC. The encoded protein is CASSPLAGTETYEQYF.

The rearrangement joins TRBV29-1 to TRBJ2-7, with TRBD2 matching over 16 bases. Trimming removed 6 bases from V and 7 bases from J; junction bases left unmatched: 15. This CDR3 has 17 residues. In germline, CDR1 is SQVTM, CDR2 ANQGSEA. The DNA for the CDR3 is TGCAGCGTATCGGGACTAGCGGGAGGGGATTTTCGTGGGGAGCAGTACTTC. The encoded protein is CSVSGLAGGDFRGEQYF.

This clone came up once. V and J are TRBV5-1 and TRBJ1-1; D remains unclear. Per germline, CDR1 SGHRS and CDR2 YFSETQ. This CDR3 has 13 amino acids. Trimming pared 4 bases from V and 0 bases from J, leaving 7 bases between. The CDR3 bases are TGCGCCAGCAGCACCCAGGTGAACACTGAAGCTTTCTTT. Residues: CASSTQVNTEAFF.

V gene TRBV7-8 combines with J gene TRBJ1-5, with D maybe TRBD1 (6 bases). The CDR3 is 15 residues long. The germline V and J ends were trimmed by 4 bases and 6 bases, with 16 bases remaining between them. Looked up from germline, CDR1 is SGHVS and CDR2 is FQNEAQ. For the CDR3, the DNA is TGTGCCAGCAGCTCCCGAGACAGGAGGAGTCAGCCCCAGCATTTT. Translated, it gives CASSSRDRRSQPQHF. Variable domain in full (rest from reference TRBV7-8 and TRBJ1-5): GAGVSQSPRYKVAKRGQDVALRCDPISGHVSLFWYQQALGQGPEFLTYFQNEAQLDKSGLPSDRFFAERPEGSVSTLKIQRTQQEDSAVYLCASSSRDRRSQPQHFGDGTRLSIL.

The chain recombines TRBV5-1 with TRBJ2-7, with a possible D match to TRBD1 (6 bases). Trimming took off 4 bases at V and 4 bases at J, with 9 bases between the two ends. Germline V CDR1 and CDR2: SGHRS, YFSETQ. There are 12 residues in the CDR3. CDR3 bases: TGCGCCAGCAGCATAGGGGGATACGAGCAGTACTTC. This encodes CASSIGGYEQYF.

The chain links TRBV6-5 to TRBJ2-3, with 7 bases aligning to TRBD2. Germline values: CDR1 MNHEY, CDR2 SVGAGI. After removal of 6 bases from V and 3 bases from J, the junction contained 6 bases not matched to a gene. This CDR3 is built from 14 residues. This chain's CDR3 is CASSRVGRTDTQYF. DNA for the CDR3: TGTGCCAGCAGCCGGGTCGGGAGGACAGATACGCAGTATTTT.

The chain carries TRBV7-9 and TRBJ1-2, with 8 positions matching TRBD1. The germline V gene has CDR1 SEHNR and CDR2 FQNEAQ (reference sequence). V dropped 5 bases and J dropped 9; count of bases not matched to a gene: 11. The CDR3 sequence is 14 residues long. The CDR3 reads CASSTRTGRISYTF. The CDR3 region has the DNA TGTGCCAGCAGCACCCGGACAGGGCGTATAAGCTACACCTTC.

CDR3 DNA sequence: TGCGCCAGCAGCCAACATGGAGGCGCCGGTGAAAAACTGTTTTTT. It translates to CASSQHGGAGEKLFF. The chain has TRBV4-1 and TRBJ1-4; D ambiguous. Deletions cut 2 bases from V and 7 bases from J, with 14 bases between. This CDR3 spans 15 amino acids. Germline values: CDR1 MGHRA, CDR2 YSYEKL.

This rearrangement joins TRBV5-4 to TRBJ2-3; 9 positions agree with TRBD2. With 9 bases clipped from V and 5 bases from J, the junction kept 16 bases outside the gene matches. The CDR3 is 16 amino acids. Germline V gives CDR1 SGHNT, CDR2 YYREEE (reference sequence). The CDR3 spells CATHPSSGRRGDTQYF. Here the CDR3 DNA reads TGTGCCACCCATCCGAGTAGCGGGAGAAGAGGAGATACGCAGTATTTT.

This clone has only a few counts. The chain carries TRBV5-1 and TRBJ2-5; 14 bases are shared with TRBD2. There are 18 residues in the CDR3. Germline V lookup: CDR1 SGHRS, CDR2 YFSETQ. Trimming removed 7 bases from V and 2 bases from J; junction bases left unmatched: 13. The CDR3 region is CASARGLAGDPPQETQYF. The CDR3, as DNA: TGCGCCAGCGCTAGGGGACTAGCGGGAGACCCACCACAAGAGACCCAGTACTTC.

The rearrangement links TRBV5-6 to TRBJ2-7; 7 bases align to TRBD1. V lost 3 bases to trimming and J lost 2 bases; unmatched junction nucleotides: 8. Germline V gives CDR1 SGHDT, CDR2 YYEEEE. The CDR3 covers 15 residues. The CDR3 DNA is TGTGCCAGCAGCTCGCGAGACAGGGCTACCTACGAGCAGTACTTC. It encodes CASSSRDRATYEQYF.

The genes are TRBV29-1 and TRBJ2-7; TRBD1 is a possible D gene (6 bases). Trimming pared 4 bases from V and 2 bases from J, leaving 9 bases between. CDR1 and CDR2 (germline): SQVTM, ANQGSEA. The CDR3 loop spans 12 amino acids. Here the CDR3 DNA reads TGCAGCGTTGGGGGACAACCCTACGAGCAGTACTTC. Its protein product is CSVGGQPYEQYF.

In the case of this clone: At one of its ends the junction is not consistent with the germline gene, which may arise from a read error. This chain links TRBV6-5 with TRBJ1-1; tentative D call: TRBD1 (5 bases). The CDR3 runs to 13 residues. Germline V gives CDR1 MNHEY, CDR2 SVGAGI. For the CDR3, the DNA is TGTGCCAGCAGTTTACTCGTGGACACAGAAGCTTTCTTT. The encoded protein is CASSLLVDTEAFF.

The chain has TRBV5-1 and TRBJ2-7; no reliable D call. This CDR3 contains 13 residues. Germline V CDR1 and CDR2: SGHRS, YFSETQ. Trimming stripped 1 base from V and 6 bases from J, with 11 bases between. This CDR3 is CASSLSTAGEQYF. CDR3 nucleotide sequence: TGCGCCAGCAGCTTGTCAACTGCCGGCGAGCAGTACTTC.

The chain links TRBV19 to TRBJ2-3; tentative D call: TRBD1 (6 bases). V shed 6 bases and J shed 2 bases, with 12 bases lying between them. This CDR3 is 14 amino acids long. Looked up from germline, CDR1 is LNHDA and CDR2 is SQIVND (reference sequence). CDR3 loop: CASSSTGITDTQYF. The CDR3 DNA sequence: TGTGCCAGTAGCTCGACAGGTATCACAGATACGCAGTATTTT. Combining the CDR3 with reference TRBV19 and TRBJ2-3 gives the whole variable domain DGGITQSPKYLFRKEGQNVTLSCEQNLNHDAMYWYRQDPGQGLRLIYYSQIVNDFQKGDIAEGYSVSREKKESFPLTVTSAQKNPTAFYLCASSSTGITDTQYFGPGTRLTVL.

V gene TRBV7-2 combines with J gene TRBJ1-1, with D maybe TRBD1 (6 bases). The V gene's germline CDR1 is SGHTA and CDR2 FQGNSA. Trimming stripped 6 bases from V and 3 bases from J, with 11 bases between. The CDR3 extends over 13 amino acids. The CDR3: CASRTQGYTEAFF. CDR3 sequence (DNA): TGTGCCAGCAGGACACAGGGATACACTGAAGCTTTCTTT.

This chain uses TRBV5-6 with TRBJ1-2; 9 nucleotides agree with TRBD1. With V trimmed by 4 bases and J by 6 bases, 7 bases remained unmatched. Germline V gene sequence: CDR1 SGHDT, CDR2 YYEEEE. The CDR3 totals 14 residues. For the CDR3, the DNA is TGTGCCAGCAGCCTGGACAGGGGTAGTCATGGCTACACCTTC. Translating it yields CASSLDRGSHGYTF. Variable domain in full (rest from reference TRBV5-6 and TRBJ1-2): DAGVTQSPTHLIKTRGQQVTLRCSPKSGHDTVSWYQQALGQGPQFIFQYYEEEERQRGNFPDRFSGHQFPNYSSELNVNALLLGDSALYLCASSLDRGSHGYTFGSGTRLTVV.

This clone was seen a handful of times. This rearrangement joins TRBV19 to TRBJ1-1; the match to TRBD1 covers 7 bases. The CDR3 has 18 residues. V was pared by 1 base and J by 5 bases, with 16 bases of the junction left unmatched. Germline V gene data show CDR1 as LNHDA and CDR2 as SQIVND (reference sequence). The CDR3 DNA reads as TGTGCCAGTAGTATAGGGGCAGGGGGTTCGGGAATTGGGACTGAAGCTTTCTTT. Encoded protein: CASSIGAGGSGIGTEAFF.

The V gene is TRBV13, the J gene TRBJ2-3; 14 bases agree with TRBD2. The CDR3 runs 17 residues. Germline V CDR1 and CDR2: PRHDT, FYEKMQ (reference sequence). V was clipped by 5 bases and J by 6 bases; unmatched bases: 10. The CDR3 spells CASSGTGLAGDGDTQYF. Here the CDR3 DNA reads TGTGCCAGCAGCGGCACGGGACTAGCGGGAGATGGGGATACGCAGTATTTT.

DNA for the CDR3: TGTGCCAGCAGGACCTCAGGCTCTGGAAACACCATATATTTT. Translating it yields CASRTSGSGNTIYF. V gene TRBV11-2 combines with J gene TRBJ1-3; no reliable D call. The germline V gene encodes CDR1 SGHAT and CDR2 FQNNGV. CDR3 length: 14 amino acids. V gave up 6 bases and J gave up 0 bases, with 9 bases separating them.

The chain links TRBV4-1 to TRBJ1-2; D is undetermined. This CDR3 is built from 15 residues. V lost 4 bases and J lost 5, with 17 bases in between. The germline V gene has CDR1 MGHRA and CDR2 YSYEKL. The CDR3, as DNA: TGCGCCAGCAGCCCCCCTTTGAAGGGCGGGTATGGCTACACCTTC. Translated, it gives CASSPPLKGGYGYTF.

V and J are TRBV5-6 and TRBJ2-2, with a possible D match to TRBD2 (5 bases). V was trimmed by 3 bases and J by 4 bases, leaving 10 bases between them. The germline V gene has CDR1 SGHDT and CDR2 YYEEEE. This CDR3 has 14 residues. CDR3: CASSSGRITGELFF. The CDR3 region has the DNA TGTGCCAGCAGCTCGGGAAGGATCACCGGGGAGCTGTTTTTT. The complete variable domain, with remaining parts taken from reference TRBV5-6 and TRBJ2-2, reads DAGVTQSPTHLIKTRGQQVTLRCSPKSGHDTVSWYQQALGQGPQFIFQYYEEEERQRGNFPDRFSGHQFPNYSSELNVNALLLGDSALYLCASSSGRITGELFFGEGSRLTVL.

The chain combines TRBV5-1 with TRBJ2-1; the match to TRBD2 covers 8 bases. Germline CDR1 reads SGHRS; CDR2 reads YFSETQ. The trim removed 3 bases at V and 8 bases at J, leaving 10 bases unmatched. The CDR3 length is 15 residues. The CDR3: CASSSAPSGLYEQFF. The CDR3 nucleotides read TGCGCCAGCAGCTCGGCCCCTAGCGGGCTCTATGAGCAGTTCTTC. The full variable domain, with the rest looked up from reference TRBV5-1 and TRBJ2-1, is KAGVTQTPRYLIKTRGQQVTLSCSPISGHRSVSWYQQTPGQGLQFLFEYFSETQRNKGNFPGRFSGRQFSNSRSEMNVSTLELGDSALYLCASSSAPSGLYEQFFGPGTRLTVL.

V usage is TRBV5-1 and J usage is TRBJ2-7; D is perhaps TRBD2 (6 bases). The CDR3 has 15 residues. Trimming took off 0 bases at V and 6 bases at J, with 16 bases between the two ends. Looked up from germline, CDR1 is SGHRS and CDR2 is YFSETQ. The CDR3 loop is CASSLGTALGGEQYF. Here the CDR3 DNA reads TGCGCCAGCAGCTTGGGAACAGCCTTGGGGGGCGAGCAGTACTTC.

The chain recombines TRBV6-6 with TRBJ1-1; 9 bases agree with TRBD1. Trimming cost V 5 bases and J 6 bases; bases outside gene matches: 10. CDR3 length: 15 amino acids. Germline V gene lookup returns CDR1 MNHNY and CDR2 SVGAGI (reference sequence). CDR3 DNA: TGTGCCAGCAGTCCGCCGGGACAGGGTGATGCTGAAGCTTTCTTT. Its translation: CASSPPGQGDAEAFF.

The V call is TRBV7-2, the J call TRBJ1-1; D call uncertain. CDR3 length: 13 residues. Germline CDR1 SGHTA, CDR2 FQGNSA. V dropped 1 base and J dropped 7 bases, with 10 bases sitting between them. The CDR3 bases are TGTGCCAGCAGCTTAGATGCAGTCCGTGAAGCTTTCTTT. Translation gives CASSLDAVREAFF. The full variable domain, completed using reference TRBV7-2 and TRBJ1-1, is GAGVSQSPSNKVTEKGKDVELRCDPISGHTALYWYRQSLGQGLEFLIYFQGNSAPDKSGLPSDRFSAERTGGSVSTLTIQRTQQEDSAVYLCASSLDAVREAFFGQGTRLTVV.

The chain links TRBV5-4 to TRBJ1-1, with TRBD1 matching over 7 bases. This CDR3 is 18 amino acids long. V dropped 6 bases and J dropped 1; count of bases not matched to a gene: 18. Germline V gives CDR1 SGHNT, CDR2 YYREEE (reference sequence). CDR3 protein: CASISTGNRPLSNTEAFF. The CDR3 DNA reads TGTGCCAGCATATCGACAGGGAACCGGCCGTTGTCGAACACTGAAGCTTTCTTT.

This clone was found once. V and J are TRBV5-6 and TRBJ1-2, with TRBD1 as a possible D gene (6 bases). The V and J ends lost 2 bases and 4 bases respectively, with 12 bases between them. This CDR3 has 14 residues. Germline V gene lookup returns CDR1 SGHDT and CDR2 YYEEEE. CDR3 loop: CASSFPGVSYGYTF. The CDR3 DNA follows: TGTGCCAGCAGCTTCCCAGGGGTGTCCTATGGCTACACCTTC.

This clone was picked up a small number of times. Relative to the germline gene, one junction end is altered; a read error may explain this. The rearrangement uses TRBV7-7 and TRBJ2-5, with a possible D match to TRBD1 (6 bases). The CDR3 loop spans 14 amino acids. Looked up from germline, CDR1 is SSHAT and CDR2 is FNYEAQ (reference sequence). This CDR3 reads CASSLQGSGETQYF. CDR3 coding DNA: TGTGCTAGCAGCCTACAGGGAAGTGGAGAGACCCAGTACTTC.